These 7 T cell receptor beta chains were all obtained from the same sample, sequenced in a study of T-cell reconstitution after alpha-beta-depleted transplantation in children. TCRbeta library construction was performed incorporating unique molecular identifiers. TCRdb recomputed calls from the PCR reads with MiXCR, one row per CDR3 protein. The sample contains under 300,000 distinct CDR3 sequences, approximately 10% of which appear only once. The input for sequencing was peripheral blood, taken 180 days after TCRalphabeta/CD19-depleted stem cell transplant. These receptors all stem from a male patient aged 2-15 years who had a stem cell transplant for chronic granulomatous disease, so the T cells may come from the graft donor.

The rearrangement uses TRBV27 and TRBJ1-5; no definite D call. The CDR3 covers 15 residues. V was pared by 5 bases and J by 1 base, with 12 bases between. The V gene's germline CDR1 is MNHEY and CDR2 SMNVEV (reference sequence). CDR3 coding DNA: TGTGCCAGCAGTCCAGGTTTGGGAAGCAATCAGCCCCAGCATTTT. Amino acids: CASSPGLGSNQPQHF.

This clonotype was seen repeatedly, ten times or more. The chain links TRBV28 to TRBJ2-1; D is undetermined. The germline V gene has CDR1 MDHEN and CDR2 SYDVKM. The length of the CDR3 is 14 residues. V dropped 3 bases and J dropped 7 bases, with 13 bases sitting between them. In DNA, the CDR3 is TGTGCCAGCAGTTTGTTAGTTTTAGGTAATGAGCAGTTCTTC. Amino acid sequence: CASSLLVLGNEQFF. The entire variable domain, with the rest obtained from reference TRBV28 and TRBJ2-1, is as follows: DVKVTQSSRYLVKRTGEKVFLECVQDMDHENMFWYRQDPGLGLRLIYFSYDVKMKEKGDIPEGYSVSREKKERFSLILESASTNQTSMYLCASSLLVLGNEQFFGPGTRLTVL.

This clonotype has a count of ten or more. CDR3 sequence (DNA): TGCAGCGTTGAGGCAGACAGGCTCTCTGGAAACACCATATATTTT. Residues: CSVEADRLSGNTIYF. The chain carries TRBV29-1 and TRBJ1-3, with D tentatively TRBD1 (6 bases). CDR3 length: 15 residues. Trimming left V 3 bases short and J 0 bases short, with 12 bases between. Germline CDR1 reads SQVTM; CDR2 reads ANQGSEA.

This clonotype was counted at least ten times. V usage is TRBV24-1 and J usage is TRBJ2-1; D is undetermined. Trimming took off 1 base at V and 4 bases at J, with 10 bases between the two ends. Germline-derived CDR1 and CDR2 are KGHDR and SFDVKD. The CDR3 has 15 residues. This CDR3 reads CATSDFRHPYNEQFF. The DNA for the CDR3 is TGTGCCACCAGTGATTTCCGACACCCTTACAATGAGCAGTTCTTC.

In this sample, this clonotype turned up a few times. The junction shows a germline mismatch at one end, possibly a read error. The chain joins TRBV20-1 to TRBJ2-1; 10 nucleotides line up with TRBD2. CDR3 size: 17 residues. From germline, CDR1 is DFQATT and CDR2 SNEGSKA (reference sequence). The CDR3 spells CCARGKLAGRDYNEQFF. The CDR3 DNA reads as TGCTGTGCTAGAGGTAAACTAGCGGGAAGAGACTACAATGAGCAGTTCTTC.

This clonotype was detected many times. The chain uses TRBV6-5 and TRBJ2-6, with TRBD2 matching over 7 bases. Germline-derived CDR1 and CDR2 are MNHEY and SVGAGI. The CDR3 has 17 amino acids. Germline trimming cut 4 bases from V and 0 bases from J; bases unmatched to any gene: 6. CDR3 in DNA: TGTGCCAGCAGTTTCGTCGGGGGGATCTCTGGGGCCAACGTCCTGACTTTC. Translated, it gives CASSFVGGISGANVLTF.

This clonotype has ten or more counts. This chain connects TRBV18 to TRBJ2-5; the D is unclear. The V and J ends lost 0 bases and 0 bases respectively, with 14 bases between them. CDR1 and CDR2 from the germline V gene are KGHSH and LQKENI. The CDR3 contains 17 residues. DNA of the CDR3: TGTGCCAGCTCACCACCTTTTCAGGCAACGTACCAAGAGACCCAGTACTTC. Amino acid sequence: CASSPPFQATYQETQYF.